This T cell receptor beta chain stems from a study of cytomegalovirus exposure and HLA in healthy donors. Study observations and caveats: Sequencing likely caused a cluster of highly shared sequence variants. Later analysis demonstrated an association between a missense DCLRE1C variant and TCR beta V- and J-gene trimming.

The PCR used 60 Vbeta and 13 Jbeta primers. Data came from immunoSEQ multiplex PCR; TCRdb stores just in-frame clones and leaves some out. The repertoire has about 140,000 clones, around 80% of them found once; the top ten carry over 4%. Germline trimming cut 2 bases from V and 10 bases from J; bases unmatched to any gene: 5. Germline V lookup: CDR1 MNHEY, CDR2 SVGAGI. The length of the CDR3 is 13 residues. Missing from this donor's record is the CMV serostatus. With respect to this clone: Its antigen is unknown.

This TCR was sampled from a young man in good health. The V and J genes are TRBV6-5 and TRBJ2-1; TRBD2 agrees at 7 bases. The sequencing input was PBMCs. The CDR3 spells CASSYRGLREQFF. The CDR3 coding sequence is TGTGCCAGCAGTTACCGGGGACTAAGGGAGCAGTTCTTC.